This TCR beta chain emerged from a study of blood T cell repertoires in COVID-19. Study background: The analysed material was cDNA or gDNA that came from T cells, B-cell-depleted T cells, or PBMCs.

Sequenced by immunoSEQ multiplex PCR; TCRdb stores in-frame clones only, minus some. The sample has approximately 270,000 clones; about 91% are singletons. There are 11 residues in the CDR3. CDR1 and CDR2 (germline): MNHNY, SVGAGI (reference sequence). Trimming pared 1 base from V and 13 bases from J, leaving 10 bases between. Sequenced input: peripheral blood. V usage is TRBV6-6 and J usage is TRBJ1-2; tentative D call: TRBD1 (6 bases). The clonotype was recovered from an elderly man with acute or convalescent COVID-19. CDR3 coding DNA: TGTGCCAGCAGTTACTTGGGGGCTCCCACCTTC. Translating gives CASSYLGAPTF.